This T cell receptor (beta chain) was captured by sequencing in a study of T cells in Graves' hyperthyroidism and ophthalmopathy. About the study: Blood from the periphery was taken at initial diagnosis, before any treatment.

Overall study results and limits: Most thyroid-expanded clonotypes above 0.001 were also found in blood.

Using less than 12 ml of fresh peripheral blood, PBMCs were prepared. The junction had 11 bases not matched to a gene; V was cut back by 2 bases and J by 9 bases. This CDR3 is built from 16 residues. The germline V gene encodes CDR1 MDHEN and CDR2 SYDVKM. RNA transcripts were the template for amplifying TCR beta CDR3 regions. An initial round of RT-PCR targeting the TCR CDR3 relied on the HTBI primer set. MiXCR, run by TCRdb on the multiplex PCR reads, gives a single entry per CDR3 protein. The sample holds 300,000 to 450,000 distinct CDR3 sequences; less than 20% are singletons and the top ten take 28%. Ten or more counts support this clonotype. Its matching antigen is unknown.

This chain uses TRBV28 with TRBJ2-1, with TRBD2 identical over 9 bases. The source of this sequence is a woman aged 18-29 years with Graves' hyperthyroidism that later progressed to Graves' ophthalmopathy. The sequenced material came from blood. The CDR3 DNA reads TGTGCCAGCAGTTTAGGACGCGGGAGGGCCCTGCTTGAGCAGTTCTTC. Translation gives CASSLGRGRALLEQFF. Complete variable domain (other parts from reference TRBV28 and TRBJ2-1): DVKVTQSSRYLVKRTGEKVFLECVQDMDHENMFWYRQDPGLGLRLIYFSYDVKMKEKGDIPEGYSVSREKKERFSLILESASTNQTSMYLCASSLGRGRALLEQFFGPGTRLTVL.